This T cell receptor beta chain was obtained from a study of vaccination and CD4 T cells after COVID-19. As to this clonotype: Its antigen is not known.

Study outcomes and limitations: Within the convalescent patients, a median approximately 89% of the SARS-CoV-2-reactive clones were ones that appeared only post-vaccination. Vaccine-specific clones in convalescent patients were spike mono-reactive in 304 of 307 cases.

The CDR3 extends over 16 amino acids. CDR1 is SGHTA, CDR2 FQGNSA, per germline. V lost 1 base and J 0 bases, leaving 10 bases between the germline ends. The Oncomine TCR Beta short-read assay generated sequence data from the DNA of cultured CD4+ T cells. TCRdb reanalysed the PCR reads using MiXCR and keeps one entry per CDR3 protein. Here the sample spans 6,900 or so distinct CDR3 sequences, around two fifths being singletons. Treatment defined: roughly ten-day PBMC culture with coronavirus spike peptide pools or control peptides (ViraFEST assay). Collection of the unexposed donor's CD4+ T cells took place before the COVID-19 pandemic (2011-2018).

The sequenced material came from CD4+ T cells from blood, cultured in vitro. The TCR sequence derives from a human donor in good health. The chain employs TRBV7-2 and TRBJ2-4; a weak D match, TRBD2 (5 bases). The CDR3 DNA sequence: TGTGCCAGCAGCTTAGAACTCGGACTAGCCAAAAACATTCAGTACTTC. Translating gives CASSLELGLAKNIQYF. Full variable domain (outside the CDR3, taken from reference TRBV7-2 and TRBJ2-4): GAGVSQSPSNKVTEKGKDVELRCDPISGHTALYWYRQSLGQGLEFLIYFQGNSAPDKSGLPSDRFSAERTGGSVSTLTIQRTQQEDSAVYLCASSLELGLAKNIQYFGAGTRLSVL.